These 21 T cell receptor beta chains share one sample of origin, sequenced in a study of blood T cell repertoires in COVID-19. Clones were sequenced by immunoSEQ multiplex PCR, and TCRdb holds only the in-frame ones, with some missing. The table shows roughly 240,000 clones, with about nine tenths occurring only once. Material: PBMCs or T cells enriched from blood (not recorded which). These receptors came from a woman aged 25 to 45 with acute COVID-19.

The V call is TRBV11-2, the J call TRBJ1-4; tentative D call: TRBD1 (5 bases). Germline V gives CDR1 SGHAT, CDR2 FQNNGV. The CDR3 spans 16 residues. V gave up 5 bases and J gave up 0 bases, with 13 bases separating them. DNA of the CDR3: TGTGCCAGCAGCCAACTCGACAGTGCAACTAATGAAAAACTGTTTTTT. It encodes CASSQLDSATNEKLFF.

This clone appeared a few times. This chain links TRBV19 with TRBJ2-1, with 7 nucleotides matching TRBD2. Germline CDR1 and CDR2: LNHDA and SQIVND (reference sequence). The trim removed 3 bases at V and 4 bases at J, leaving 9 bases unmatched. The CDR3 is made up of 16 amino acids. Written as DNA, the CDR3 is TGTGCCAGTAGTATTTCCCCAGCGGGGCATTACAATGAGCAGTTCTTC. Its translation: CASSISPAGHYNEQFF.

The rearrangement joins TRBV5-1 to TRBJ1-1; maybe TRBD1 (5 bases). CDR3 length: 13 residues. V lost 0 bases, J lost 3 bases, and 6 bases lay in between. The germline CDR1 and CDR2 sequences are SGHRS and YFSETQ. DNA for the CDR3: TGCGCCAGCAGCTTGGGGGGCGACACTGAAGCTTTCTTT. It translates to CASSLGGDTEAFF.

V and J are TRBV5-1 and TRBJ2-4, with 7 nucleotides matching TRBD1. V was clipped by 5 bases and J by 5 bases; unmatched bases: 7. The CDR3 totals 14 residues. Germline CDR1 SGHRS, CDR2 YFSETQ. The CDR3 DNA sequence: TGCGCCAGCAGACCAACAGGGGCGGAAAACATTCAGTACTTC. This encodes CASRPTGAENIQYF.

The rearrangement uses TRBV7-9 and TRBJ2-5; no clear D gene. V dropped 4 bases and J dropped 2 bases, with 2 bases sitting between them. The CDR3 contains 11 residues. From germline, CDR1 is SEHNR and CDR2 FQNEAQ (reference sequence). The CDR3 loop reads CASSSQETQYF. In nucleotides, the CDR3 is TGTGCCAGCAGCTCTCAAGAGACCCAGTACTTC.

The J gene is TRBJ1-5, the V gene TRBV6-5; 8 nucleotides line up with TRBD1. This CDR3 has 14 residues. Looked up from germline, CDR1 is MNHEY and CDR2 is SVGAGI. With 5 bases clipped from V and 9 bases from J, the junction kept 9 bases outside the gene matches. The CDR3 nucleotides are TGTGCCAGCAGTCCCGACAGGGGAGTCTCGCCCCAGCATTTT. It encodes CASSPDRGVSPQHF.

This CDR3 is CASSDPMTGTDEKLFF. In DNA, the CDR3 is TGTGCCAGCAGTGACCCCATGACAGGGACCGATGAAAAACTGTTTTTT. The chain links TRBV6-1 to TRBJ1-4; the match to TRBD1 covers 7 bases. This CDR3 contains 16 residues. V was pared by 3 bases and J by 6 bases, with 10 bases of the junction left unmatched. The germline V gene encodes CDR1 MNHNS and CDR2 SASEGT.

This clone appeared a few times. The CDR3 nucleotides read TGTGCCAGCTCATCAGAAAGCAATCAGCCCCAGCATTTT. Translating gives CASSSESNQPQHF. The chain employs TRBV18 and TRBJ1-5; D gene ambiguous. Trimming removed 5 bases from V and 1 base from J, with 6 bases in between. Germline V CDR1 and CDR2: KGHSH, LQKENI. The CDR3 runs to 13 residues.

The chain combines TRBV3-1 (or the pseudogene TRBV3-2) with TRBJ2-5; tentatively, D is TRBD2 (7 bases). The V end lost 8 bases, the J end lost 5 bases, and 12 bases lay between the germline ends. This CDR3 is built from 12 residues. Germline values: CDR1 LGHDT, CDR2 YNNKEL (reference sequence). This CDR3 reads CASGEGGETQYF. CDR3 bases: TGTGCCAGCGGGGAGGGGGGTGAGACCCAGTACTTC.

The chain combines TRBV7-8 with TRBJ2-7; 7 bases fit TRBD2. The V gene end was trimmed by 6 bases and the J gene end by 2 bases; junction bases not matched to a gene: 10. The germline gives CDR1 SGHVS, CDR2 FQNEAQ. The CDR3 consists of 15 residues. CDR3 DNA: TGTGCCAGCAGTTTCAGGTGGGGGGGGACCTACGAGCAGTACTTC. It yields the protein CASSFRWGGTYEQYF.

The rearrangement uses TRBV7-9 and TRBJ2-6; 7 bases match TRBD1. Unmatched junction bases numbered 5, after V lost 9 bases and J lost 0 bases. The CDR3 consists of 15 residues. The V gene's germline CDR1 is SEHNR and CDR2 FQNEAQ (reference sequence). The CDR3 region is CASGTANSGANVLTF. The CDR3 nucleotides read TGTGCCAGTGGGACAGCGAACTCTGGGGCCAACGTCCTGACTTTC.

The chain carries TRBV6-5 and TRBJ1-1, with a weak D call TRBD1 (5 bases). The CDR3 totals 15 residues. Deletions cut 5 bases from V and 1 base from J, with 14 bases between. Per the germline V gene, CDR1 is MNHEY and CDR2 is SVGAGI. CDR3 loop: CASSPSRGENTEAFF. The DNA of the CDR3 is TGTGCCAGCAGTCCCTCCCGGGGGGAGAACACTGAAGCTTTCTTT.

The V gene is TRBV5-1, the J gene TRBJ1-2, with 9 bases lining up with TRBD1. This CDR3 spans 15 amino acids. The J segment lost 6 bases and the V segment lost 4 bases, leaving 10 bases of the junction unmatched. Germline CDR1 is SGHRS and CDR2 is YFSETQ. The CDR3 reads CASSPLDRGRHGYTF. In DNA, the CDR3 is TGCGCCAGCAGCCCTTTGGACAGGGGACGTCATGGCTACACCTTC.

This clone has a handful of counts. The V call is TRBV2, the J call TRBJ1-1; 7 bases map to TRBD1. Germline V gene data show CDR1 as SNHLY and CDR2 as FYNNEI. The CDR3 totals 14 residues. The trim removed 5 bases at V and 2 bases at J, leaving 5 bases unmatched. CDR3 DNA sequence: TGTGCCAGCAGTTCGACAGGGATAAACACTGAAGCTTTCTTT. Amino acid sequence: CASSSTGINTEAFF.

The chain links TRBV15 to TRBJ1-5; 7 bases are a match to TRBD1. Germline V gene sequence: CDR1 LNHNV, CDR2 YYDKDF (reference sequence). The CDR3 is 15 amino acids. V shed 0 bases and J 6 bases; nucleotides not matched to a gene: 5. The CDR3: CATSRDRGNSQPQHF. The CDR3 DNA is TGTGCCACCAGCAGAGACAGGGGGAATTCTCAGCCCCAGCATTTT. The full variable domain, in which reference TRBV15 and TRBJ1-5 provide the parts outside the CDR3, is DAMVIQNPRYQVTQFGKPVTLSCSQTLNHNVMYWYQQKSSQAPKLLFHYYDKDFNNEADTPDNFQSRRPNTSFCFLDIRSPGLGDTAMYLCATSRDRGNSQPQHFGDGTRLSIL.

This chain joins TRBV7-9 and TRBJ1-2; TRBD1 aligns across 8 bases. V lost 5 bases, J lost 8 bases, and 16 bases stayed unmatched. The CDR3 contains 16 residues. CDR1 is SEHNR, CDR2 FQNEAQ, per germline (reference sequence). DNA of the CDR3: TGTGCCAGCAGCCCTCCCCAGGGGGCGCTTCCTAAGGGCTACACCTTC. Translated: CASSPPQGALPKGYTF.

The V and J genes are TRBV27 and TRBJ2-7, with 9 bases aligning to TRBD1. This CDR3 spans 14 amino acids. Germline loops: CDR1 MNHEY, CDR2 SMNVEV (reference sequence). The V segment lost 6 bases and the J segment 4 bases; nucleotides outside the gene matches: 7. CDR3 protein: CASRQGTGSYEQYF. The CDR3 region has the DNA TGTGCCAGCAGACAAGGGACAGGGTCTTACGAGCAGTACTTC.

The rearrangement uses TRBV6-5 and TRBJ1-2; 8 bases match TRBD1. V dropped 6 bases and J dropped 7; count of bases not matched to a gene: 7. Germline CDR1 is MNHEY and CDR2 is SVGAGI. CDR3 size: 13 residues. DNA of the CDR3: TGTGCCAGCAGGACGACAGGGGCCGGTGGCTACACCTTC. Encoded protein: CASRTTGAGGYTF.

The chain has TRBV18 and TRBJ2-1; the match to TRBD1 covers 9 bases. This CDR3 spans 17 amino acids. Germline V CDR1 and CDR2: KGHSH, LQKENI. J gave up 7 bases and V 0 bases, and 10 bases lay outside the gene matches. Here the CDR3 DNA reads TGTGCCAGCTCACCACCGCTGGGACAGGGAATTTTGAATGAGCAGTTCTTC. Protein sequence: CASSPPLGQGILNEQFF.

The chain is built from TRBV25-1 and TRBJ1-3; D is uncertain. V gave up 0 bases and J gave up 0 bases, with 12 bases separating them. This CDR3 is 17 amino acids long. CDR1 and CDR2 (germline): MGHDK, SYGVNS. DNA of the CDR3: TGTGCCAGCAGTGAATATTTTGGGCATACCTCTGGAAACACCATATATTTT. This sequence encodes CASSEYFGHTSGNTIYF. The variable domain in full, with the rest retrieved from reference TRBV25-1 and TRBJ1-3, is EADIYQTPRYLVIGTGKKITLECSQTMGHDKMYWYQQDPGMELHLIHYSYGVNSTEKGDLSSESTVSRIRTEHFPLTLESARPSHTSQYLCASSEYFGHTSGNTIYFGEGSWLTVV.

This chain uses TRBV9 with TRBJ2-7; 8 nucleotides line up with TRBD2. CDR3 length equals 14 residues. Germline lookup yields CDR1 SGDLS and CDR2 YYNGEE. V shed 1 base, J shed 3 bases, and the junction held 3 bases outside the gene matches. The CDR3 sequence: CASSVRAGGYEQYF. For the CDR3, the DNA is TGTGCCAGCAGCGTAAGGGCGGGGGGCTACGAGCAGTACTTC.